The source of this TCR beta chain is a study of ipilimumab plus nivolumab after autologous stem cell transplantation. Whole-study context: Typical patient got roughly five ipilimumab doses and about eight nivolumab doses (median). Study-wide results and caveats: The authors say TCR, Treg and microbiome findings warrant further study.

The protocol was immunoSEQ multiplex PCR, while the TCRdb copy is restricted to in-frame clones and leaves out a portion. The top ten hold roughly 23% of the sample, which has some 15,000 clones, roughly four fifths seen once. Patients got ipilimumab 1 mg/kg beginning 14 to 28 days post-transplant. Patients got 3 mg/kg IV nivolumab weeks 1, 4, 7, 10, then biweekly through week 26. This clone was seen only once. Its specificity is unknown. The germline CDR1 and CDR2 sequences are MNHEY and SVGAGI. The CDR3 covers 13 residues. V lost 6 bases to trimming and J lost 8 bases, with 14 bases between them. The V gene is TRBV6-5, the J gene TRBJ2-1; perhaps TRBD1 as D (6 bases). This sequence originates from a male donor with diffuse large B-cell lymphoma. The sequencing here drew on PBMCs, taken in a trial of ipilimumab plus nivolumab as post-transplant consolidation. CDR3 in DNA: TGTGCCAGCAGCCCAGGGGCGAGGGATGAGCAGTTCTTC. Its translation: CASSPGARDEQFF.